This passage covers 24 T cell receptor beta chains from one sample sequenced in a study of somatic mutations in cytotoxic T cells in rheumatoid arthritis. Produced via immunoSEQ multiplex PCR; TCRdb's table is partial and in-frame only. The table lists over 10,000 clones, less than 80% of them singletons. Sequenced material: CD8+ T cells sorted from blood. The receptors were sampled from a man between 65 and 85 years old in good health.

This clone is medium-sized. Here the CDR3 reads CASSPRTSGSIYEQYF. Here the CDR3 DNA reads TGTGCCAGCAGTCCACGGACTAGCGGGAGTATCTACGAGCAGTACTTC. The chain carries TRBV28 and TRBJ2-7, with 13 bases lining up with TRBD2. This CDR3 region has 16 residues. Germline V gives CDR1 MDHEN, CDR2 SYDVKM. V was clipped by 5 bases and J by 3 bases; unmatched bases: 7.

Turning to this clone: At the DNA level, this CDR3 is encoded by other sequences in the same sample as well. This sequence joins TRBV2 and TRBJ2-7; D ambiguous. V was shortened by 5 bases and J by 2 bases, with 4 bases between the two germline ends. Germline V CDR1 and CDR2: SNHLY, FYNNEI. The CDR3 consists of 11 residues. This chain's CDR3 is CASSLTYEQYF. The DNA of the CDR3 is TGTGCCAGCAGTCTCACCTACGAGCAGTACTTC.

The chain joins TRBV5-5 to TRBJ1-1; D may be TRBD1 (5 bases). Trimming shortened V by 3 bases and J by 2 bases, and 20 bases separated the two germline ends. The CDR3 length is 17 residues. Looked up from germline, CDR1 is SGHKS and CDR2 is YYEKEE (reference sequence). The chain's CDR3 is CASSWGGGETLNTEAFF. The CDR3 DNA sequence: TGTGCCAGCAGCTGGGGGGGAGGGGAGACTCTCAACACTGAAGCTTTCTTT. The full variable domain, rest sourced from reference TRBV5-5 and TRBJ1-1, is DAGVTQSPTHLIKTRGQQVTLRCSPISGHKSVSWYQQVLGQGPQFIFQYYEKEERGRGNFPDRFSARQFPNYSSELNVNALLLGDSALYLCASSWGGGETLNTEAFFGQGTRLTVV.

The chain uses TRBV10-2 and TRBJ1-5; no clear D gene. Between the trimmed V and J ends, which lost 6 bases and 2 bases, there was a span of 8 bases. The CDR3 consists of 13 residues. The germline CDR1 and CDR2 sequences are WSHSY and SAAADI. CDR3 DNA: TGCGCCAGCAGGGGCTTGGGCAATCAGCCCCAGCATTTT. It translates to CASRGLGNQPQHF.

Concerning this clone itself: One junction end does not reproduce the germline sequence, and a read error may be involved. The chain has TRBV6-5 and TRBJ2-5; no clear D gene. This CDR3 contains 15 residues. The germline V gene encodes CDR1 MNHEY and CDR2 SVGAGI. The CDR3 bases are TGTGCCAGCAGCCCCGACCACGGCCGACAAGGGACCCAGTACTTC. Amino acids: CASSPDHGRQGTQYF.

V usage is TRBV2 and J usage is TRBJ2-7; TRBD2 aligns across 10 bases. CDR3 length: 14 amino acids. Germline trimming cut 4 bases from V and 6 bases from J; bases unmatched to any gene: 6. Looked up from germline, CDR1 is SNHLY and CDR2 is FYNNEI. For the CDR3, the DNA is TGTGCCAGCAGTGGTCAGCGGGGGGGCCGCGAGCAGTACTTC. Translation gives CASSGQRGGREQYF.

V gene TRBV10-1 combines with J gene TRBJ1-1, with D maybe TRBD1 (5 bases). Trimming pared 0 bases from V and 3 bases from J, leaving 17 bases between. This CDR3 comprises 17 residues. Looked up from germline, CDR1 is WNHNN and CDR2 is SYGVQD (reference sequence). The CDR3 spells CASSESSVYSGDTEAFF. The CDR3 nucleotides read TGCGCCAGCAGTGAGTCATCCGTCTATTCGGGGGACACTGAAGCTTTCTTT.

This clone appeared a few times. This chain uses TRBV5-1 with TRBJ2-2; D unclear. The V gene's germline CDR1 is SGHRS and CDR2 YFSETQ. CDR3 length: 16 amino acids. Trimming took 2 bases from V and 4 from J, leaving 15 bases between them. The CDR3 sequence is CASSFSNTELTGELFF. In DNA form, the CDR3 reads TGCGCCAGCAGCTTTAGTAATACAGAACTCACCGGGGAGCTGTTTTTT.

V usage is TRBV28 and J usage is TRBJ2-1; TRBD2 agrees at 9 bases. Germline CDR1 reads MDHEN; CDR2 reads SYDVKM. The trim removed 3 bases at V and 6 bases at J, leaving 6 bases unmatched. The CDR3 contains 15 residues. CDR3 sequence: CASSFGREGLNEQFF. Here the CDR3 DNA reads TGTGCCAGCAGTTTCGGGCGGGAGGGCCTCAATGAGCAGTTCTTC.

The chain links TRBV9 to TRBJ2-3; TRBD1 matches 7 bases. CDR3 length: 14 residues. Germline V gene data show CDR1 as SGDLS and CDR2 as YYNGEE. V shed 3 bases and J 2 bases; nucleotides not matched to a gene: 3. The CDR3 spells CASSAQGHTDTQYF. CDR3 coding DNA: TGTGCCAGCAGCGCACAGGGGCACACAGATACGCAGTATTTT.

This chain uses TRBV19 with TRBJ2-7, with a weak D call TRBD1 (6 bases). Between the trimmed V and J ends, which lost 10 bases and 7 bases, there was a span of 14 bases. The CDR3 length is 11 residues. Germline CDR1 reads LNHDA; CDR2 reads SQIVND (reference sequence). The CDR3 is CATKDSWEQYF. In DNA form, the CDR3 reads TGTGCCACCAAGGACAGTTGGGAGCAGTACTTC.

CDR3 in DNA: TGTGCCAGCAGCCCCGGGACAGTTGAGCAGTACTTC. Its translation is CASSPGTVEQYF. The chain recombines TRBV7-8 with TRBJ2-7; TRBD1 agrees at 7 bases. The junction had 5 bases not matched to a gene; V was cut back by 5 bases and J by 7 bases. From germline, CDR1 is SGHVS and CDR2 FQNEAQ. The CDR3 contains 12 residues.

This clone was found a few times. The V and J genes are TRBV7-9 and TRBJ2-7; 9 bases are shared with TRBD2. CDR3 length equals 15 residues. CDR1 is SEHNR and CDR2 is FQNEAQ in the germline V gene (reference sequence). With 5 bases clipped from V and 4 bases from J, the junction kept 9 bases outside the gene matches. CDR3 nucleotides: TGTGCCAGCAGCCCCGGGGGTAGCGGGGGTTACGAGCAGTACTTC. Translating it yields CASSPGGSGGYEQYF.

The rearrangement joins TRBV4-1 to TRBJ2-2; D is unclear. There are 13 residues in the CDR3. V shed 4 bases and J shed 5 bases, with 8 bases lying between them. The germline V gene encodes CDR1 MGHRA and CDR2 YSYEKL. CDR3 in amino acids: CASSRAGTGELFF. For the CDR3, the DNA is TGCGCCAGCAGCCGCGCAGGTACCGGGGAGCTGTTTTTT.

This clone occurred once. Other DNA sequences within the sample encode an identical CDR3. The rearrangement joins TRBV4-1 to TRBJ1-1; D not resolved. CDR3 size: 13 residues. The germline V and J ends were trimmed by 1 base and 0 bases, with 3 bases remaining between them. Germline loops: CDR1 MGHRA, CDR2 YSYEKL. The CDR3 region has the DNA TGCGCCAGCAGCCAAGTACTGAACACTGAAGCTTTCTTT. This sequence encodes CASSQVLNTEAFF.

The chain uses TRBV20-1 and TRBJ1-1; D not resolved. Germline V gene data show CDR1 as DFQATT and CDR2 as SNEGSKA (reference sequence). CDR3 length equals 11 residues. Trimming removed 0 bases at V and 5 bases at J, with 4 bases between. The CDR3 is CSARDITEAFF. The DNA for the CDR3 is TGCAGTGCTAGAGACATAACTGAAGCTTTCTTT.

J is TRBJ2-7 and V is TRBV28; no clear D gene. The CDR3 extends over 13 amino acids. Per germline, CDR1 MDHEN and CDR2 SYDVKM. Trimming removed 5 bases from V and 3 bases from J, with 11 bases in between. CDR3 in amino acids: CASSPGPFYEQYF. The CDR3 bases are TGTGCCAGCAGTCCAGGCCCCTTCTACGAGCAGTACTTC.

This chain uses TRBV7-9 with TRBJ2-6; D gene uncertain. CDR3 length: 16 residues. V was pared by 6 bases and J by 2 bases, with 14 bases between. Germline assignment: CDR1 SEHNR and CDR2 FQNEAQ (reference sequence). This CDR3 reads CASRPIQRTGANVLTF. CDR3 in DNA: TGTGCCAGCAGGCCGATACAGAGAACTGGGGCCAACGTCCTGACTTTC.

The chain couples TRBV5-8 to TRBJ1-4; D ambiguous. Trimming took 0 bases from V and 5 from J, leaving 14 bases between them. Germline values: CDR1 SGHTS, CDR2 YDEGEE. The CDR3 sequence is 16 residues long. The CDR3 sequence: CASSLGPRKGNEKLFF. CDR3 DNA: TGTGCCAGCAGCTTGGGGCCGCGAAAGGGCAATGAAAAACTGTTTTTT.

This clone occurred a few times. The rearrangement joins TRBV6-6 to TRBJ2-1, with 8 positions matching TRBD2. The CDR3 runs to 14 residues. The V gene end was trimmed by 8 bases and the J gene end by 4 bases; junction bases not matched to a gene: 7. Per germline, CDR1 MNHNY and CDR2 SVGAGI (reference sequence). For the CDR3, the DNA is TGTGCCAGCTCTCGCGGGGGGCTATACAATGAGCAGTTCTTC. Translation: CASSRGGLYNEQFF.

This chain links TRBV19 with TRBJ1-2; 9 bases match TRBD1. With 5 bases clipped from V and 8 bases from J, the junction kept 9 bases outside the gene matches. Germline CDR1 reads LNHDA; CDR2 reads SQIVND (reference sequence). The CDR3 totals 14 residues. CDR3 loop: CASSYGTGPVGYTF. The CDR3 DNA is TGTGCCAGTAGTTACGGGACAGGGCCGGTGGGCTACACCTTC.

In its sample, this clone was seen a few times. The CDR3 reads CASSPGDLAGEDEQYF. The CDR3 DNA is TGTGCCAGCAGCCCCGGGGACCTAGCGGGAGAGGACGAGCAGTACTTC. V usage is TRBV5-6 and J usage is TRBJ2-7, with 10 bases fitting TRBD2. The CDR3 spans 16 residues. V was pared by 4 bases and J by 5 bases, with 12 bases of the junction left unmatched. Germline-derived CDR1 and CDR2 are SGHDT and YYEEEE. The full variable domain, rest sourced from reference TRBV5-6 and TRBJ2-7, is DAGVTQSPTHLIKTRGQQVTLRCSPKSGHDTVSWYQQALGQGPQFIFQYYEEEERQRGNFPDRFSGHQFPNYSSELNVNALLLGDSALYLCASSPGDLAGEDEQYFGPGTRLTVT.

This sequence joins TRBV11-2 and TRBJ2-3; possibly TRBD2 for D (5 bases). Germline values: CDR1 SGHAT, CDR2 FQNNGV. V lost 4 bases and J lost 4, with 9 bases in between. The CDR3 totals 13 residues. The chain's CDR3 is CASSWTRADTQYF. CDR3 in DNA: TGTGCCAGCAGCTGGACGAGGGCAGATACGCAGTATTTT.

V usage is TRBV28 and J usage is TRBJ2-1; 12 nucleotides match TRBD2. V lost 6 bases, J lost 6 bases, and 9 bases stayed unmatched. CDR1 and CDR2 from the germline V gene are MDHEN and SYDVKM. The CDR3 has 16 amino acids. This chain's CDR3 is CASRATGTSGSNEQFF. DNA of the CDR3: TGTGCCAGCAGGGCTACCGGGACTAGCGGGTCCAATGAGCAGTTCTTC. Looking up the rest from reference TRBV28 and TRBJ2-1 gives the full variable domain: DVKVTQSSRYLVKRTGEKVFLECVQDMDHENMFWYRQDPGLGLRLIYFSYDVKMKEKGDIPEGYSVSREKKERFSLILESASTNQTSMYLCASRATGTSGSNEQFFGPGTRLTVL.